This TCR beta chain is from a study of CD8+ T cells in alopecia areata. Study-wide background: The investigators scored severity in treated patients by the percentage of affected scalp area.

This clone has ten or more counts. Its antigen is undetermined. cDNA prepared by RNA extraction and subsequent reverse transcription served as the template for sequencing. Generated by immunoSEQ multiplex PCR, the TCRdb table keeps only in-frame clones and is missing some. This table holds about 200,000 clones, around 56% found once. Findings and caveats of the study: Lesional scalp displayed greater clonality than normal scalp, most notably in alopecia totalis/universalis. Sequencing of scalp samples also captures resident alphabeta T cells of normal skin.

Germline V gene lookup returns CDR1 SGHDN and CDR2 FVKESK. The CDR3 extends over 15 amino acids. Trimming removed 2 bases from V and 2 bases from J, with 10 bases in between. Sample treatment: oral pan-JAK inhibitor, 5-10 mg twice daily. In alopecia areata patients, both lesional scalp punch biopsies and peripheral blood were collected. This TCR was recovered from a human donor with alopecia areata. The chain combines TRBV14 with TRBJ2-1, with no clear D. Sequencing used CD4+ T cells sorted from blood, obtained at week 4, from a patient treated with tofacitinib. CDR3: CASSQLSSPYNEQFF. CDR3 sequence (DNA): TGTGCCAGCAGCCAACTGAGCAGCCCCTACAATGAGCAGTTCTTC.